The 17 T cell receptor beta chains below all came from one sample that was sequenced in a study of T cells after yellow fever vaccination. TCRdb processed the 5' RACE reads anew with MiXCR; each CDR3 protein has one entry. The table has about 300,000 distinct CDR3 sequences, 7.5% to 9.5% seen once. Sequenced here: CD4+ T cells sorted from PBMCs, sampled 5 days after the yellow fever booster vaccination. These receptors were taken from a man in his late teens or twenties who received the YFV17D yellow fever vaccine.

This clonotype was seen only a few times. V usage is TRBV7-9 and J usage is TRBJ2-7; 12 bases fit TRBD1. The trim removed 6 bases at V and 6 bases at J, leaving 6 bases unmatched. This CDR3 region has 14 residues. CDR1 SEHNR and CDR2 FQNEAQ come from the germline V gene (reference sequence). The CDR3 DNA sequence: TGTGCCAGCAGTTGGGGACAGGGGGCGGTCGAGCAGTACTTC. Its protein product is CASSWGQGAVEQYF.

This clonotype was seen ten or more times. The V and J genes are TRBV4-3 and TRBJ2-3, with D perhaps TRBD2 (5 bases). Per germline, CDR1 LGHNA and CDR2 YSLEER. Trimming left V 0 bases short and J 4 bases short, with 17 bases between. The CDR3 sequence is 17 residues long. DNA for the CDR3: TGCGCCAGCAGCCAAGATAAGCCACTAGATGCATCAGATACGCAGTATTTT. This gives the protein CASSQDKPLDASDTQYF.

The CDR3 is CASSRTRNRFGGTNTEAFF. In DNA, the CDR3 is TGTGCCAGCAGCAGGACCAGGAACCGGTTTGGTGGGACGAACACTGAAGCTTTCTTT. The J gene is TRBJ1-1, the V gene TRBV7-9; TRBD1 might be the D (5 bases). The CDR3 has 19 amino acids. Germline-derived CDR1 and CDR2 are SEHNR and FQNEAQ (reference sequence). V was clipped by 5 bases and J by 1 base, with 26 bases between them.

This clonotype showed up many times. The chain is built from TRBV6-6 and TRBJ2-7; TRBD1 aligns across 7 bases. This CDR3 spans 13 amino acids. J gave up 6 bases and V 5 bases, and 7 bases lay outside the gene matches. CDR1 MNHNY and CDR2 SVGAGI come from the germline V gene (reference sequence). CDR3 in amino acids: CASSPGQPFEQYV. The CDR3 DNA is TGTGCCAGCAGTCCGGGACAGCCCTTCGAGCAGTACGTC.

This clonotype occurred many times. The genes are TRBV7-2 and TRBJ2-2; D tentatively reads TRBD1 or TRBD2 (5 bases each). Germline assignment: CDR1 SGHTA and CDR2 FQGNSA. V gave up 1 base and J gave up 6 bases, with 9 bases separating them. This CDR3 contains 14 residues. CDR3 region: CASSLVGVSGELFF. The CDR3 region has the DNA TGTGCCAGCAGCTTAGTGGGGGTATCCGGGGAGCTGTTTTTT.

The chain carries TRBV7-3 and TRBJ1-1, with a possible D match to TRBD1 (5 bases). The V and J ends lost 1 base and 6 bases respectively, with 9 bases between them. The CDR3 totals 13 residues. Germline V CDR1 and CDR2: SGHTA, FQGTGA. CDR3 loop: CASSLRGLPEAFF. The CDR3 DNA reads TGTGCCAGCAGCTTAAGGGGGTTGCCTGAAGCTTTCTTT.

V and J are TRBV12-3 or TRBV12-4 and TRBJ1-1; D gene uncertain. V lost 7 bases and J lost 0, with 12 bases in between. The CDR3 sequence is 14 residues long. This CDR3 is CASNIWQLNTEAFF. In DNA form, the CDR3 reads TGTGCCAGCAACATCTGGCAGTTGAACACTGAAGCTTTCTTT.

In this sample, this clonotype turned up a few times. The CDR3 here is CASSVRAGSTEAFF. In DNA, the CDR3 is TGTGCCAGCAGCGTACGGGCAGGGAGCACTGAAGCTTTCTTT. V and J are TRBV9 and TRBJ1-1; TRBD1 might be the D (5 bases). Deletions cut 1 base from V and 4 bases from J, with 11 bases between. CDR3 length: 14 residues. Germline V gene data show CDR1 as SGDLS and CDR2 as YYNGEE. Complete variable domain (other parts from reference TRBV9 and TRBJ1-1): DSGVTQTPKHLITATGQRVTLRCSPRSGDLSVYWYQQSLDQGLQFLIQYYNGEERAKGNILERFSAQQFPDLHSELNLSSLELGDSALYFCASSVRAGSTEAFFGQGTRLTVV.

The chain has TRBV29-1 and TRBJ2-3; D not certain. Germline CDR1 reads SQVTM; CDR2 reads ANQGSEA. V dropped 8 bases and J dropped 1 base, with 13 bases sitting between them. This CDR3 contains 13 residues. CDR3 nucleotide sequence: TGCAGCTACGCTGACGGCGGCACAGATACGCAGTATTTT. Residues: CSYADGGTDTQYF.

This clonotype was observed a few times. The chain links TRBV9 to TRBJ1-2; D is possibly TRBD1 (6 bases). Germline V gives CDR1 SGDLS, CDR2 YYNGEE. The CDR3 length is 15 residues. V lost 0 bases to trimming and J lost 3 bases, with 12 bases between them. CDR3 loop: CASSVAPQGDYGYTF. In DNA form, the CDR3 reads TGTGCCAGCAGCGTAGCACCACAGGGTGACTATGGCTACACCTTC.

V and J are TRBV20-1 and TRBJ2-3; 11 bases are a match to TRBD2. V gave up 4 bases and J gave up 4 bases; unmatched junction bases: 7. CDR1 and CDR2 from the germline V gene are DFQATT and SNEGSKA (reference sequence). The CDR3 length is 15 residues. The CDR3 nucleotides are TGCAGTGCTATAGCGGGGGGGTCCGTGGCAGATACGCAGTATTTT. Its protein is CSAIAGGSVADTQYF.

The rearrangement uses TRBV27 and TRBJ2-1; 11 bases are a match to TRBD2. This CDR3 is built from 18 residues. CDR1 MNHEY and CDR2 SMNVEV come from the germline V gene (reference sequence). V dropped 2 bases and J dropped 8; count of bases not matched to a gene: 14. CDR3 nucleotide sequence: TGTGCCAGCAGTTTAAGGTGGGCTAGCGGGGGGCCAATAGATGAGCAGTTCTTC. Protein product: CASSLRWASGGPIDEQFF.

J is TRBJ1-5 and V is TRBV6-1, with D maybe TRBD1 (5 bases). The CDR3 is made up of 15 amino acids. Trimming removed 7 bases from V and 4 bases from J, with 17 bases in between. CDR1 is MNHNS, CDR2 SASEGT, per germline. This chain's CDR3 is CASIRWGEENQPQHF. The CDR3 DNA reads TGTGCCAGCATTCGTTGGGGGGAAGAAAATCAGCCCCAGCATTTT.

This clonotype was recorded a few times. Written as DNA, the CDR3 is TGTGCCAGCTCACCACTGGGCATCTCCTCGTTGGGCACTGAAGCTTTCTTT. Its translation is CASSPLGISSLGTEAFF. The genes are TRBV18 and TRBJ1-1; the D is unclear. The germline gives CDR1 KGHSH, CDR2 LQKENI. The ends were cut back, 1 base at V and 4 bases at J, with 19 bases in the middle. The length of the CDR3 is 17 residues.

This clonotype was observed a few times. This sequence joins TRBV7-2 and TRBJ2-5; TRBD2 agrees at 13 bases. This CDR3 is built from 17 residues. Trimming at V came to 5 bases and at J to 5 bases, leaving 11 bases not matched to a gene. The germline V gene has CDR1 SGHTA and CDR2 FQGNSA. CDR3 protein: CASSLGLAGASSETQYF. CDR3 bases: TGTGCCAGCAGCCTAGGACTAGCGGGGGCCAGCTCGGAGACCCAGTACTTC.

This chain connects TRBV6-4 to TRBJ2-1, with 8 bases fitting TRBD2. Germline lookup yields CDR1 MRHNA and CDR2 SNTAGT. V gave up 3 bases and J gave up 8 bases; unmatched junction bases: 9. The CDR3 extends over 15 amino acids. The CDR3 nucleotides read TGTGCCAGCAGTGAGCAGCCGGGGGGGTACGATGAGCAGTTCTTC. Protein sequence: CASSEQPGGYDEQFF.

This clonotype was observed a handful of times. The CDR3 DNA is TGTGCCAGCAGCTTAGGGTACGGAGCTGGAAACACCATATATTTT. Residues: CASSLGYGAGNTIYF. This chain uses TRBV7-2 with TRBJ1-3; unclear D gene. V lost 1 base to trimming and J lost 2 bases, with 9 bases between them. The CDR3 has 15 amino acids. Germline CDR1 reads SGHTA; CDR2 reads FQGNSA.